The rows below give T cell receptor beta chains drawn from one sample of a study of control samples from healthy donors and cancer patients. Sequencing was performed with immunoSEQ multiplex PCR; in TCRdb, only in-frame clones are kept and a portion is missing. Of some 130,000 clones in the sample, roughly 95% are singletons; the top ten hold approximately 4%. Specimen: blood. These receptors came from a man aged 25-45 years in good health. Each CDR3 is given with its conserved first and last residue. A D gene is named only where the DNA matches it firmly. Part of the rows lack a size; the others show once, few, many or a class for expanded clones.

j_gene,d_gene,abundance,v_gene,CDR3nt,CDR3aa
TRBJ1-1,-,-,TRBV28,TGTGCCAGCAGTTTGGTCAGGAACACTGAAGCTTTCTTT,CASSLVRNTEAFF
TRBJ1-1,-,once,TRBV4-2,TGTGCCAGCAGCCAAGATAGCGGGAACACTGAAGCTTTCTTT,CASSQDSGNTEAFF
TRBJ2-7,-,-,TRBV9,TGTGCCAGCAGCGTGGGGGGCTCCACGGGCTACGAGCAGTACTTC,CASSVGGSTGYEQYF
TRBJ2-3,TRBD2,-,TRBV3-1/TRBV3-2,TGTGCCAGCAGGCCCGGGGAGGGTTCAGATACGCAGTATTTT,CASRPGEGSDTQYF
TRBJ2-5,TRBD2,-,TRBV4-1,TGCGCCAGCACAGCGGGGGCTTCGGAGACCCAGTACTTC,CASTAGASETQYF
TRBJ1-3,TRBD1,-,TRBV7-2,TGTGCCAGCAGCCCAGGGATACTCCGGGACAGAGACACCATATATTTT,CASSPGILRDRDTIYF
TRBJ1-5,-,-,TRBV7-2,TGTGCCAGCAGCCCGAGGGTCTTGGTCGGCAATCAGCCCCAGCATTTT,CASSPRVLVGNQPQHF
TRBJ1-1,-,-,TRBV7-2,TGTGCCAGCAGATTCACGGGGGGGAGCACTGAAGCTTTCTTT,CASRFTGGSTEAFF
TRBJ2-7,TRBD1,-,TRBV7-6,TGTGCCAGCAGCGGCCGGGACAGGGAGGACGAGCAGTACTTC,CASSGRDREDEQYF
TRBJ2-5,-,-,TRBV9,TGTGCCAGCAGCGTAGCTTTAGGTACTTCTCCCGAAGAGACCCAGTACTTC,CASSVALGTSPEETQYF
TRBJ1-5,-,-,TRBV5-1,TGCGCCAGCAGCTTGGCCTCCGGGAGCAATCAGCCCCAGCATTTT,CASSLASGSNQPQHF
TRBJ2-7,TRBD2,-,TRBV7-9,TGTGCCAGCAGCCCCAATGGGGGGGAGGAGCAGTACTTC,CASSPNGGEEQYF
TRBJ1-5,-,-,TRBV12-3/TRBV12-4,TGTGCCAGCAGTTTCAGGGACTTTCAGCCCCAGCATTTT,CASSFRDFQPQHF
TRBJ1-2,-,once,TRBV19,TGTGCCAGTAGTAGAGACTCAAACTATGGCTACACCTTC,CASSRDSNYGYTF
TRBJ2-1,TRBD2,-,TRBV2,TGTGCCAGCAGAGCCGATAGCGGGGGGGCCAAAAATGAGCAGTTCTTC,CASRADSGGAKNEQFF
TRBJ1-1,-,-,TRBV19,TGTGCCAGTAGTATCTATAAGAACACTGAAGCTTTCTTT,CASSIYKNTEAFF
TRBJ1-5,-,-,TRBV6-5,TGTGCCAGCAGTTACGGGCCCCGGTCCGATCAGCCCCAGCATTTT,CASSYGPRSDQPQHF
TRBJ1-2,-,-,TRBV20-1,TGCAGTGCCGTCTATGGCTACACCTTC,CSAVYGYTF
TRBJ1-4,-,-,TRBV4-1,TGCGCCAGCAGCGAACACGTTGCGATAGAAAAATTGTTTTTT,CASSEHVAIEKLFF
TRBJ2-7,-,-,TRBV7-6,TGTGCCAGCAGCTTAGGTATCCAGTCGCTGGGCGAGCAGTACTTC,CASSLGIQSLGEQYF
TRBJ2-2,TRBD2,-,TRBV20-1,TGCAGTGCTAGTAAAGCGGGGGGGCCCGGGGAGCTGTTTTTT,CSASKAGGPGELFF
TRBJ2-7,-,-,TRBV7-2,TGTGCCAGCAGCTTAGAAAGTTCGATCGTGGACAGCTTCTACGAGCAGTACTTC,CASSLESSIVDSFYEQYF
TRBJ1-1,-,few,TRBV7-8,TGTGCCAGCAGCCTTAGGGGGGTACGATCCATGAACACTGAAGCTTTCTTT,CASSLRGVRSMNTEAFF
TRBJ1-5,-,-,TRBV27,TGTGCCAGCAGTTTATTAGGGTACAATCAGCCCCAGCATTTT,CASSLLGYNQPQHF
TRBJ2-3,TRBD1,-,TRBV27,TGTGCCAGCAGTTTATCGGCAGGGGGCCGGGCAGATACGCAGTATTTT,CASSLSAGGRADTQYF
TRBJ1-6,-,-,TRBV6-5,TGTGCCAGCAGTTACCGAGACGGCAACTATAATTCACCCCTCCACTTT,CASSYRDGNYNSPLHF
TRBJ1-2,-,-,TRBV7-2,TGTGCCAGCAGCCCCGGGACACGGGGTCTACATGGCTACACCTTC,CASSPGTRGLHGYTF
TRBJ1-1,TRBD1,-,TRBV6-6,TGTGCCAGCAGTTCGGGACAGGGGGCTATGAACACTGAAGCTTTCTTT,CASSSGQGAMNTEAFF
TRBJ2-7,TRBD1,-,TRBV4-1,TGCGCCAGCAGCCATCCGGGACAGGGGTCCTACGAGCAGTACTTC,CASSHPGQGSYEQYF
TRBJ1-3,-,-,TRBV7-8,TGTGCCAGCAGCTTAGCGCAAGGCACCGCTGGAAACACCATATATTTT,CASSLAQGTAGNTIYF
TRBJ2-7,-,-,TRBV18,TGTGCCAGCTCACTAGCTGGCTACGAGCAGTACTTC,CASSLAGYEQYF
TRBJ2-5,-,once,TRBV24-1,TGTGCCAGAAAAGAGACCCAGTACTTC,CARKETQYF
TRBJ2-7,-,once,TRBV7-8,TGTGCCAGCAGCTCCCGGGGGATACCCTACGAGCAGTACTTC,CASSSRGIPYEQYF
TRBJ2-4,TRBD1,-,TRBV5-1,TGCGCCAGCAGCGAAGGGACAGGGGGATACATTCAGTACTTC,CASSEGTGGYIQYF
TRBJ1-5,-,-,TRBV9,TGTGCCAGCAGCGTAGGGACAGAAAGCCCCCAGCATTTT,CASSVGTESPQHF
TRBJ1-2,-,-,TRBV5-1,TGCGCCAGCAGCTTGGAGGCCTATGGCTACACCTTC,CASSLEAYGYTF
TRBJ1-5,-,-,TRBV19,TGTGCCAGTAGTACCGCCCGAGGCAATCAGCCCCAGCATTTT,CASSTARGNQPQHF
TRBJ1-5,TRBD1,-,TRBV15,TGTGCCACCAGCAGAGCCAGGACAGGGACGGGCAATCAGCCCCAGCATTTT,CATSRARTGTGNQPQHF
TRBJ2-3,-,once,TRBV24-1,TGTGCCACCAGTGATTTCACAGATACGCAGTATTTT,CATSDFTDTQYF
TRBJ1-2,-,-,TRBV28,TGTGCCAGCACCCCGGGGACCCCGCCTGGCTACACCTTC,CASTPGTPPGYTF
TRBJ1-5,-,-,TRBV14,TGTGCCAGCAGCCAATCTCAGTGGGAGCCCCAGCATTTT,CASSQSQWEPQHF
TRBJ1-2,TRBD1,-,TRBV27,TGTGCCAGCAGTGCCGGGACAGTCTATGGCTACACCTTC,CASSAGTVYGYTF
TRBJ1-1,-,-,TRBV19,TGTGCCAGTAGGCCCGGGGGGATCACTGAAGCTTTCTTT,CASRPGGITEAFF
TRBJ2-2,TRBD1,-,TRBV7-2,TGTGCCAGCAACCGACAGGGGGCGCTGGACACCGGGGAGCTGTTTTTT,CASNRQGALDTGELFF
TRBJ1-4,TRBD1,-,TRBV10-3,TGTGCCATCAGTCAGGACAGGGTGGGCGAAAAACTGTTTTTT,CAISQDRVGEKLFF
TRBJ1-2,-,-,TRBV7-3,TGTGCCAGCAGCTTCAGTGGAGGGGATGGCTACACCTTC,CASSFSGGDGYTF
TRBJ1-2,-,few,TRBV11-2,TGTGCCAGCAGCCCCCGGGACAACTATGGCTACACCTTC,CASSPRDNYGYTF
TRBJ2-1,-,-,TRBV6-5,TGTGCCAGCACCAAGGGGGGCCACAATGAGCAGTTCTTC,CASTKGGHNEQFF
TRBJ2-1,-,-,TRBV10-3,TGTGCCATCAGTGAGTCGGGAGGGGGCCTCTACAATGAGCAGTTCTTC,CAISESGGGLYNEQFF
TRBJ1-3,TRBD1,-,TRBV29-1,TGCAGCGCCCACACAGGGGTGGGAAACACCATATATTTT,CSAHTGVGNTIYF
TRBJ2-7,TRBD2,-,TRBV11-2,TGTGCCAGCAGCCTAGCGGGTAGCTCCTACGAGCAGTACTTC,CASSLAGSSYEQYF
TRBJ2-1,TRBD2,-,TRBV27,TGTGCCAGCAGTTTACAGCGGGGGTACAATGAGCAGTTCTTC,CASSLQRGYNEQFF
TRBJ2-3,TRBD1,-,TRBV18,TGTGCCAGCTCCCCCAGACAGGGGGGAAAAACAGATACGCAGTATTTT,CASSPRQGGKTDTQYF